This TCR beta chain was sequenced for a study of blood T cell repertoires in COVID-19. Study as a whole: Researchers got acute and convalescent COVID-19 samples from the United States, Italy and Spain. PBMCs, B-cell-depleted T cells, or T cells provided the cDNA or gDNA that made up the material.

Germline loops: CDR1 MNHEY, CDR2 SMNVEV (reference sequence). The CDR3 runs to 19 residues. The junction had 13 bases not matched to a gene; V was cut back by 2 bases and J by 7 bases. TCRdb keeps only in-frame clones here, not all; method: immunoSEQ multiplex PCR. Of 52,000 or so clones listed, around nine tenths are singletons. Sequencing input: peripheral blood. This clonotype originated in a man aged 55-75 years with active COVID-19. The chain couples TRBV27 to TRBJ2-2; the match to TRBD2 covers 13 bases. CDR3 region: CASSLRQGRTSGSNGELFF. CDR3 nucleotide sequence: TGTGCCAGCAGTTTAAGACAGGGAAGGACTAGCGGGAGTAACGGGGAGCTGTTTTTT.